The clone carrying this T cell receptor beta chain was counted a few times. Germline lookup yields CDR1 DFQATT and CDR2 SNEGSKA (reference sequence). Trimming took off 0 bases at V and 8 bases at J, with 28 bases between the two ends. The CDR3 has 18 residues. The sample belongs to a study of naive and memory T cell subsets. Cells stained for CD3, CD4, CD8, CD45RA, CD27 and viability were sorted into four CD45RA/CD27 subsets. An equimolar mix of two oligonucleotides served as the beta constant-region primer for TRBC1 and TRBC2. TCRdb re-called the UMI-ligation and nested PCR reads through MiXCR, storing one row per CDR3 protein. The sample includes tens of thousands of distinct CDR3 sequences, roughly 7% of them seen just once.

The V gene is TRBV20-1, the J gene TRBJ2-5; TRBD2 is a possible D gene (6 bases). Sequencing was done on a sample of central memory CD4+ T cells from blood. The TCR comes from a human donor in good health. The CDR3 spells CSARDLSIGAGRSATQYF. In DNA, the CDR3 is TGCAGTGCTAGAGATCTAAGTATCGGGGCGGGGCGGTCTGCAACCCAGTACTTC.